This T cell receptor beta chain was sequenced for a study of cytomegalovirus exposure and HLA in healthy donors. PCR used 60 Vbeta primers and 13 Jbeta primers. Sequencing was performed with immunoSEQ multiplex PCR; in TCRdb, only in-frame clones are kept and a portion is missing. The sample shows 100,000 to 150,000 clones, and 1.5% to 2% sits with its ten largest clones. The CDR3 is 14 residues long. CDR1 ENHRY and CDR2 SYGVKD come from the germline V gene. Trimming took off 7 bases at V and 4 bases at J, with 17 bases between the two ends. The chain is built from TRBV10-3 and TRBJ2-7, with TRBD2 as a possible D gene (7 bases). The TCR originated in a man aged 18 to 29 in good health and CMV-seronegative. Specimen: PBMCs. CDR3 nucleotide sequence: TGTGCCATCAATGGGGGGGGCGCTAAGTACGAGCAGTACTTC. Residues: CAINGGGAKYEQYF.